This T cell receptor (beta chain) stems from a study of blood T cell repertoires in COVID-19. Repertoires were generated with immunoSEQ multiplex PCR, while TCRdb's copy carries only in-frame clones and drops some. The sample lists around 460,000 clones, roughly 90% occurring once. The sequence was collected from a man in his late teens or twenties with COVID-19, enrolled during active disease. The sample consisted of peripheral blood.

This CDR3 reads CASSSDTNYGYTF. Here the CDR3 DNA reads TGTGCCAGCAGTTCGGACACCAACTATGGCTACACCTTC. This chain uses TRBV12-3 or TRBV12-4 with TRBJ1-2; possible D gene TRBD1, 5 bases. The CDR3 has 13 residues. The V end was cut by 4 bases, the J end by 2 bases, with 8 bases between.